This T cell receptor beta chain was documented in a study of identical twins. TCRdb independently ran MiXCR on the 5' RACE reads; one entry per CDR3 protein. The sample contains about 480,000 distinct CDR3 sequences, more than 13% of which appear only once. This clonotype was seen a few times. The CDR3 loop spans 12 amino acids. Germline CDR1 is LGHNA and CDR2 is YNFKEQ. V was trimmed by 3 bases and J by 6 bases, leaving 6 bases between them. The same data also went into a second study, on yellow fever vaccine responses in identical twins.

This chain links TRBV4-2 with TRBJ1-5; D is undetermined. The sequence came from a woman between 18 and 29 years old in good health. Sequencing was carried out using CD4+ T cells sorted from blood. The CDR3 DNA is TGTGCCAGCAGCCAGGGGTTTCAGCCCCAGCATTTT. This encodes CASSQGFQPQHF.